This T cell receptor beta chain was recovered during a study of blood T cell repertoires in COVID-19. Libraries were prepared by immunoSEQ multiplex PCR; TCRdb keeps only in-frame clonotypes and omits some of them. The data contain 250,000 to 350,000 clones, 80% to 90% of them seen just once; the ten biggest clones take up about 0.8%. The CDR3 consists of 11 residues. V was pared by 3 bases and J by 3 bases, with 3 bases between. Germline CDR1 reads SGHNT; CDR2 reads YENEEA. This clone was seen only once. The chain combines TRBV11-3 with TRBJ2-7; no definite D call. This sequence was found in a man in his thirties or forties with acute or convalescent COVID-19. Sample: peripheral blood. The CDR3 bases are TGTGCCAGCAGCTTTATCTACGAGCAGTACTTC. Translated: CASSFIYEQYF.